A selection of T cell receptor beta chains follows, all from one sample in a study of cytomegalovirus exposure and HLA in healthy donors. The table came from immunoSEQ multiplex PCR; TCRdb's copy has only in-frame clones and leaves some out. There are over 150,000 clones in the sample; 81% occur only once, and 1.9% lies in the top ten. Sequencing input: PBMCs. These receptors all stem from a young woman in good health and CMV-seronegative. CDR3s include the opening cysteine and the closing phenylalanine or tryptophan. The D gene is left open where the match is weak. The size of a clone is reported for some rows only, either as once, few or many, or as a class for expanded clones.

11,few,.,TRBJ1-6,TRBV2,TGTGCCAGCAGTGAACGTTCACCCCTCCACTTT,CASSERSPLHF
15,.,TRBD1,TRBJ2-2,TRBV19,TGTGCCAGTAGTATCAGGAGGACAGGGGTCGGGGAGCTGTTTTTT,CASSIRRTGVGELFF
14,.,TRBD1,TRBJ1-5,TRBV30,TGTGCCTGGAGTCTGCAGGGGGCTTATCAGCCCCAGCATTTT,CAWSLQGAYQPQHF
13,.,.,TRBJ1-1,TRBV9,TGTGCCAGCAGCGTATTGGAGAGAACTGAAGCTTTCTTT,CASSVLERTEAFF
12,.,.,TRBJ1-2,TRBV5-4,TGTGCCAGCAGCCTCTCCGACTTGGGCTACACCTTC,CASSLSDLGYTF
17,.,TRBD2,TRBJ2-5,TRBV5-1,TGCGCCAGCAGCACCGGACTAGCGGGGGCCCTGGGAGAGACCCAGTACTTC,CASSTGLAGALGETQYF
14,.,.,TRBJ1-1,TRBV5-1,TGCGCCAGCAGCGGGTGGGGCGCTAACACTGAAGCTTTCTTT,CASSGWGANTEAFF
17,once,TRBD2,TRBJ2-1,TRBV2,TGTGCCAGCAGCCGATCCGGACTAGCGGGGCCCTACAATGAGCAGTTCTTC,CASSRSGLAGPYNEQFF
14,.,TRBD1,TRBJ1-1,TRBV7-6,TGTGCCAGCAGCTGGGGACAGGGACGAACTGAAGCTTTCTTT,CASSWGQGRTEAFF
14,.,.,TRBJ2-7,TRBV6-1,TGTGCCAGCAGTGAGTATTCGGGGGTCAACGAGCAGTACTTC,CASSEYSGVNEQYF
13,.,.,TRBJ2-7,TRBV5-1,TGCGCCAGCAGCTTGGCCAGGGCCTACGAGCAGTACTTC,CASSLARAYEQYF
13,.,.,TRBJ1-5,TRBV7-9,TGTGCCAGCAGCTTAAGCGGTAATCAGCCCCAGCATTTT,CASSLSGNQPQHF
17,few,TRBD1,TRBJ1-2,TRBV11-2,TGTGCCAGCAGCTTAGCCAACGTCGGGACAGGGAACTATGGCTACACCTTC,CASSLANVGTGNYGYTF
15,.,TRBD1,TRBJ1-2,TRBV19,TGTGCCAGTAGTAAACGACAGGGACCGGGGTATGGCTACACCTTC,CASSKRQGPGYGYTF
15,.,TRBD2,TRBJ2-1,TRBV7-2,TGTGCCAGCAGCTTTAGCGGGAGGGCCGGGAATGAGCAGTTCTTC,CASSFSGRAGNEQFF
12,.,.,TRBJ1-1,TRBV29-1,TGCAGCGTTGCTGAGGGTGGCACTGAAGCTTTCTTT,CSVAEGGTEAFF
15,.,TRBD1,TRBJ1-1,TRBV25-1,TGTGCCAGCAGGAATAGGGACAGCATAAACACTGAAGCTTTCTTT,CASRNRDSINTEAFF
14,.,.,TRBJ1-5,TRBV27,TGTGCCAGCAGTCTCGGGGGTTTCGATCAGCCCCAGCATTTT,CASSLGGFDQPQHF
15,.,.,TRBJ2-1,TRBV7-6,TGTGCCAGCAGCCCCCGCGAGGGGGTTATTGATGAGCAGTTCTTC,CASSPREGVIDEQFF
15,.,TRBD2,TRBJ2-1,TRBV7-9,TGTGCCAGCACCACACCCCAGCGGGGGGCTCATGAGCAGTTCTTC,CASTTPQRGAHEQFF
14,few,.,TRBJ1-1,TRBV6-5,TGTGCCAGCAGGACAAGGATTTTGAACACTGAAGCTTTCTTT,CASRTRILNTEAFF
16,.,TRBD1,TRBJ2-7,TRBV5-1,TGCGCCAGCAGCCCCCGTCCACCGGGACAGTCGTACGAGCAGTACTTC,CASSPRPPGQSYEQYF
18,.,TRBD2,TRBJ2-1,TRBV2,TGTGCCAGCAGTGATTCGGGGCTAGCGGGGGGTACTGGCAATGAGCAGTTCTTC,CASSDSGLAGGTGNEQFF
15,.,.,TRBJ2-7,TRBV28,TGTGCCAGCAGTTTGGAAGCACAGTGGGCTTACGAGCAGTACTTC,CASSLEAQWAYEQYF
18,.,TRBD1,TRBJ1-5,TRBV15,TGTGCCACCAGCAGAGGTGGGGTTGGGACAGTGAGCAATCAGCCCCAGCATTTT,CATSRGGVGTVSNQPQHF
13,.,.,TRBJ2-7,TRBV5-1,TGCGCCAGCAGGGAGGGGGCCCGCAGCGAGCAGTACTTC,CASREGARSEQYF
15,.,.,TRBJ1-3,TRBV9,TGTGCCAGCAGCCCCAGGGACTCCGAAGGAAACACCATATATTTT,CASSPRDSEGNTIYF
15,.,.,TRBJ1-5,TRBV4-1,TGCGCCAGCAGCCAAGTACTGGGAGGCAATCAGCCCCAGCATTTT,CASSQVLGGNQPQHF
13,.,.,TRBJ2-7,TRBV15,TGTGCCACCAGCACGCCGGAGGGCTACGAGCAGTACTTC,CATSTPEGYEQYF
11,.,TRBD1,TRBJ1-2,TRBV20-1,TGCAGTGACCAGACAGGGAGCGGCTACACCTTC,CSDQTGSGYTF
14,.,TRBD1,TRBJ1-5,TRBV27,TGTGCCAGCAGTCGACAGGGGAGCAATCAGCCCCAGCATTTT,CASSRQGSNQPQHF
15,few,.,TRBJ1-2,TRBV19,TGTGCCAGTAGTATAGACAAGGCGGAGCGCTATGGCTACACCTTC,CASSIDKAERYGYTF
15,once,.,TRBJ1-2,TRBV7-9,TGTGCCAGCAGCCATCCCATCAGGGGATCCTATGGCTACACCTTC,CASSHPIRGSYGYTF
13,medium-sized,.,TRBJ1-2,TRBV10-3,TGTGCCATCAGTCCCACAGGTACCTATGGCTACACCTTC,CAISPTGTYGYTF
13,few,.,TRBJ2-7,TRBV7-6,TGTGCCAGCAGCCCTACAGGCCGATACGAGCAGTACTTC,CASSPTGRYEQYF
14,once,TRBD1,TRBJ1-4,TRBV5-1,TGCGCCAGCAGCTTACAGGGGATTAATGAAAAACTGTTTTTT,CASSLQGINEKLFF
14,.,TRBD1,TRBJ1-2,TRBV10-3,TGTGCCATCAGTGACGGGACAGACCACTATGGCTACACCTTC,CAISDGTDHYGYTF
12,.,.,TRBJ1-1,TRBV10-1,TGCGCCAGCAGTGATATCTACACTGAAGCTTTCTTT,CASSDIYTEAFF
15,.,.,TRBJ1-2,TRBV7-8,TGTGCCAGCAGCTTACAGGGGAGCAGGGTAAATGGCTACACCTTC,CASSLQGSRVNGYTF
15,.,TRBD1,TRBJ1-2,TRBV5-1,TGCGCCAGCAGCACACGGGACAGGGCACCCTATGGCTACACCTTC,CASSTRDRAPYGYTF
14,.,.,TRBJ2-7,TRBV15,TGTGCCACCAGCAGAGTAGGGGGCTCCTACGAGCAGTACTTC,CATSRVGGSYEQYF
13,.,.,TRBJ1-2,TRBV16,TGTGCCAGCAGCCAAACCTCGGTGGATGGCTACACCTTC,CASSQTSVDGYTF
20,.,TRBD2,TRBJ2-1,TRBV28,TGTGCCAGCAGTTTATACTCCCCGCGCCCCGGGACTAGCGGATACAATGAGCAGTTCTTC,CASSLYSPRPGTSGYNEQFF
18,few,TRBD1,TRBJ1-5,TRBV28,TGTGCCAGCAGTTTGGAGGACAGGGAGTATTGGGCCAATCAGCCCCAGCATTTT,CASSLEDREYWANQPQHF
13,.,.,TRBJ1-5,TRBV28,TGTGCCAGCAGTTTACAGGGGAGCCAGCCCCAGCATTTT,CASSLQGSQPQHF
17,.,TRBD2,TRBJ2-3,TRBV28,TGTGCCAGCAGTTTACAAGGTAGCGGGGGGACCACAGATACGCAGTATTTT,CASSLQGSGGTTDTQYF
13,.,.,TRBJ2-5,TRBV5-4,TGTGCCAGCAGTCCAGGTCCTGAAGAGACCCAGTACTTC,CASSPGPEETQYF
15,.,TRBD1,TRBJ1-4,TRBV6-1,TGTGCCAGCAGGCAGCCCGGGACAGCTTATGAAAAACTGTTTTTT,CASRQPGTAYEKLFF
16,.,.,TRBJ2-2,TRBV9,TGTGCCAGCAGCGTAGTCGCGGGGTATCGAGGCGGGGAGCTGTTTTTT,CASSVVAGYRGGELFF
14,.,TRBD1,TRBJ2-2,TRBV4-1,TGCGCCAGCAGCCAGGGACAGAGTACCGGGGAGCTGTTTTTT,CASSQGQSTGELFF
15,.,.,TRBJ1-6,TRBV7-9,TGTGCCAGCAGCTTAGTCTCAGGGTCCAATTCACCCCTCCACTTT,CASSLVSGSNSPLHF
16,.,TRBD1,TRBJ2-7,TRBV7-8,TGTGCCAGCAGCTTAGCCGAGGGGGCAGGGAACTACGAGCAGTACTTC,CASSLAEGAGNYEQYF
19,.,.,TRBJ1-3,TRBV7-8,TGTGCCAGCAGCTTAGAAGGTCTTGGCTACTACGGAAGGGGAAACACCATATATTTT,CASSLEGLGYYGRGNTIYF